The rows below give T cell receptor beta chains drawn from one sample of a study of T cell responses to AZD1222 COVID-19 vaccine. The protocol was immunoSEQ multiplex PCR, while the TCRdb copy is restricted to in-frame clones and leaves out a portion. The sample consists of about 110,000 clones, over 80% of them appearing once. The specimen was peripheral blood, collected on day 0 of AZD1222 vaccination. The receptor set was obtained from an adult in good health. Each CDR3 is given with its conserved first and last residue. The D gene is left open where the match is weak. Clone sizes are given selectively: once, few, many, or a class where the clone is expanded.

>TRBJ1-1|.|once|TRBV7-9
CASSPRWGPMNTEAFF
TGTGCCAGCAGCCCGAGGTGGGGACCGATGAACACTGAAGCTTTCTTT
>TRBJ1-1|.|.|TRBV2
CASAGQNTEAFF
TGTGCCAGCGCCGGACAGAACACTGAAGCTTTCTTT
>TRBJ2-5|TRBD1|.|TRBV10-3
CAISAAGGRETQYF
TGTGCCATCAGTGCGGCAGGGGGACGGGAGACCCAGTACTTC
>TRBJ1-2|.|few|TRBV5-1
CASAGVAGDGYTF
TGCGCCAGCGCTGGCGTGGCCGGAGATGGCTACACCTTC
>TRBJ2-7|.|once|TRBV4-2
CASSQDRDGGPYEQYF
TGTGCCAGCAGCCAAGATCGGGACGGGGGCCCCTACGAGCAGTACTTC
>TRBJ1-6|.|.|TRBV4-1
CASSQADGGRRSYNSPLHF
TGCGCCAGCAGCCAAGCGGATGGGGGGCGCCGATCCTATAATTCACCCCTCCACTTT
>TRBJ1-5|TRBD1|.|TRBV19
CASNPGGAGNQPQHF
TGTGCCAGTAATCCAGGGGGCGCAGGCAATCAGCCCCAGCATTTT
>TRBJ1-6|TRBD1|.|TRBV7-2
CASSLVGTGTSPLHF
TGTGCCAGCAGCTTAGTCGGGACAGGGACTTCACCCCTCCACTTT
>TRBJ1-1|.|.|TRBV10-3
CASWTDPAEAFF
TGTGCCTCATGGACAGACCCCGCTGAAGCTTTCTTT
>TRBJ2-7|.|.|TRBV2
CASSLYGQLYEQYF
TGTGCCAGCAGTCTTTACGGACAGCTCTACGAGCAGTACTTC
>TRBJ1-6|TRBD1|.|TRBV7-3
CASSLTGVNSPLHF
TGTGCCAGCAGCTTGACAGGGGTAAATTCACCCCTCCACTTT
>TRBJ2-7|TRBD2|.|TRBV9
CASSVGTSGNYEQYF
TGTGCCAGCAGCGTAGGGACTAGCGGAAACTACGAGCAGTACTTC
>TRBJ2-7|.|.|TRBV7-2
CASSLVGQGREQYF
TGTGCCAGCAGCTTAGTTGGTCAGGGCCGCGAGCAGTACTTC